These 26 T cell receptor beta chains were all obtained from the same sample, sequenced in a study of T cell responses to AZD1222 COVID-19 vaccine. TCRdb's copy holds only in-frame clones and misses some; the assay was immunoSEQ multiplex PCR. This table has 110,000 to 150,000 clones, just over 90% appearing once. Sample: peripheral blood, taken 28 days after the second AZD1222 dose. The receptor set was obtained from an adult who received the AZD1222 COVID-19 vaccine.

This chain uses TRBV7-2 with TRBJ2-2, with D hard to call. Trimming removed 2 bases from V and 2 bases from J, with 9 bases in between. Germline CDR1 SGHTA, CDR2 FQGNSA. The CDR3 loop spans 15 amino acids. In DNA form, the CDR3 reads TGTGCCAGCAGCTTAAAAGGCCTCAACACCGGGGAGCTGTTTTTT. It is translated as CASSLKGLNTGELFF.

The V and J genes are TRBV5-1 and TRBJ2-2; no definite D call. V was cut by 0 bases and J by 0 bases, with 6 bases left in between. Germline V gene lookup returns CDR1 SGHRS and CDR2 YFSETQ. The CDR3 spans 15 residues. The CDR3 coding sequence is TGCGCCAGCAGCTTGGGCTCCGCGAACACCGGGGAGCTGTTTTTT. Its translation is CASSLGSANTGELFF.

The gene calls are TRBV30 and TRBJ2-2; D gene uncertain. The V gene's germline CDR1 is GTSNPN and CDR2 SVGIG (reference sequence). V was clipped by 0 bases and J by 3 bases, with 5 bases between them. The CDR3 length is 13 residues. Here the CDR3 reads CAWSVLYTGELFF. The CDR3, as DNA: TGTGCCTGGAGTGTACTGTACACCGGGGAGCTGTTTTTT.

The chain is built from TRBV7-9 and TRBJ1-5; 8 bases match TRBD1. The V gene's germline CDR1 is SEHNR and CDR2 FQNEAQ (reference sequence). CDR3 length equals 16 residues. The J segment lost 3 bases and the V segment lost 1 base, leaving 5 bases of the junction unmatched. Here the CDR3 DNA reads TGTGCCAGCAGCTTAGGATGGGGACAGGACAATCAGCCCCAGCATTTT. This sequence encodes CASSLGWGQDNQPQHF.

The genes are TRBV11-2 and TRBJ2-7; perhaps TRBD1 as D (5 bases). Trimming cost V 4 bases and J 0 bases, with 13 bases left between them. This CDR3 is 15 amino acids long. Germline V gene lookup returns CDR1 SGHAT and CDR2 FQNNGV. The CDR3 DNA follows: TGTGCCAGCAGCTGGAACAGGTTTAGCTCCTACGAGCAGTACTTC. It specifies CASSWNRFSSYEQYF.

This sequence joins TRBV12-3 or TRBV12-4 and TRBJ2-5, with D possibly matching TRBD2 (5 bases). V lost 4 bases to trimming and J lost 5 bases, with 11 bases between them. CDR3 length: 13 residues. CDR3 bases: TGTGCCAGCAGTTCTCTAGCCGTTGAGACCCAGTACTTC. It is translated as CASSSLAVETQYF.

The chain combines TRBV6-5 with TRBJ1-1; D possibly corresponds to TRBD1 (5 bases). Germline V gene sequence: CDR1 MNHEY, CDR2 SVGAGI. This CDR3 is built from 15 residues. Trimming shortened V by 0 bases and J by 5 bases, and 13 bases separated the two germline ends. The CDR3 DNA is TGTGCCAGCAGTTACTCGTGGCAGGGAAGGACTGAAGCTTTCTTT. As protein: CASSYSWQGRTEAFF.

CDR3: CASSGQGGELFF. The CDR3 DNA follows: TGCGCCAGCAGCGGACAGGGCGGGGAGCTGTTTTTT. The chain joins TRBV5-1 to TRBJ2-2; 8 bases map to TRBD1. V lost 4 bases to trimming and J lost 7 bases; unmatched junction nucleotides: 0. Germline V gene lookup returns CDR1 SGHRS and CDR2 YFSETQ. This CDR3 is 12 amino acids long.

This rearrangement joins TRBV5-6 to TRBJ1-3; 7 bases align to TRBD1. With 4 bases clipped from V and 0 bases from J, the junction kept 10 bases outside the gene matches. Per the germline V gene, CDR1 is SGHDT and CDR2 is YYEEEE. The CDR3 runs to 17 residues. CDR3 loop: CASSLLMGQSSGNTIYF. CDR3 DNA sequence: TGTGCCAGCAGCCTTTTAATGGGACAGAGCTCTGGAAACACCATATATTTT.

The V and J genes are TRBV25-1 and TRBJ2-3; D tentatively reads TRBD1 or TRBD2 (5 bases each). CDR1 MGHDK and CDR2 SYGVNS come from the germline V gene. V dropped 4 bases and J dropped 2 bases, with 13 bases sitting between them. The CDR3 has 15 amino acids. CDR3 residues: CASSGGISPTDTQYF. The CDR3, as DNA: TGTGCCAGCAGTGGGGGGATTAGCCCCACAGATACGCAGTATTTT.

In its sample, this clone was seen a few times. V usage is TRBV2 and J usage is TRBJ2-7; D remains unclear. The germline V and J ends were trimmed by 4 bases and 0 bases, with 7 bases remaining between them. The CDR3 extends over 13 amino acids. Germline V CDR1 and CDR2: SNHLY, FYNNEI. The CDR3 spells CASSVAGSYEQYF. The CDR3 DNA is TGTGCCAGCAGTGTGGCCGGCTCCTACGAGCAGTACTTC.

The J gene is TRBJ2-3, the V gene TRBV29-1; the D gene is possibly TRBD1 (6 bases). The CDR3 length is 13 residues. Germline CDR1 reads SQVTM; CDR2 reads ANQGSEA. The ends were cut back, 4 bases at V and 2 bases at J, with 10 bases in the middle. The CDR3 region is CSVVQGTTDTQYF. CDR3 in DNA: TGCAGCGTTGTTCAGGGGACCACAGATACGCAGTATTTT.

This sequence joins TRBV11-2 and TRBJ2-7, with a weak D call TRBD1 (6 bases). The CDR3 spans 15 residues. The germline V gene encodes CDR1 SGHAT and CDR2 FQNNGV. V gave up 2 bases and J gave up 0 bases, with 11 bases separating them. CDR3 sequence: CASSLLQGLSYEQYF. The CDR3, as DNA: TGTGCCAGCAGCTTATTACAGGGTCTCTCCTACGAGCAGTACTTC.

The V gene is TRBV5-6, the J gene TRBJ2-7; D is possibly TRBD1 (6 bases). The CDR3 is 15 amino acids. Germline assignment: CDR1 SGHDT and CDR2 YYEEEE. Trimming left V 4 bases short and J 1 base short, with 15 bases between. The DNA of the CDR3 is TGTGCCAGCAGCCAACAGGGACCAGCGTCCTACGAGCAGTACTTC. Its protein product is CASSQQGPASYEQYF.

This rearrangement joins TRBV2 to TRBJ2-1, with 12 bases lining up with TRBD1. The J segment lost 7 bases and the V segment lost 9 bases, leaving 7 bases of the junction unmatched. In germline, CDR1 is SNHLY, CDR2 FYNNEI. CDR3 size: 14 residues. This CDR3 reads CARRDRGPRNEQFF. The CDR3 region has the DNA TGTGCCAGAAGGGACAGGGGGCCGAGGAATGAGCAGTTCTTC.

The chain is built from TRBV29-1 and TRBJ1-3, with TRBD1 matching over 8 bases. CDR3 length: 13 residues. CDR1 and CDR2 from the germline V gene are SQVTM and ANQGSEA. V lost 6 bases to trimming and J lost 5 bases; unmatched junction nucleotides: 6. CDR3: CSVVGQARNTIYF. The CDR3, as DNA: TGCAGCGTGGTGGGACAGGCCCGAAACACCATATATTTT.

V usage is TRBV19 and J usage is TRBJ2-3, with 10 bases matching TRBD2. Germline CDR1 LNHDA, CDR2 SQIVND (reference sequence). V was clipped by 7 bases and J by 5 bases; unmatched bases: 9. This CDR3 comprises 15 residues. DNA of the CDR3: TGTGCCAGTACCCTGGCTAGCGGGAGTGTAGATACGCAGTATTTT. It specifies CASTLASGSVDTQYF.

The chain joins TRBV5-4 to TRBJ2-1; 7 nucleotides align to TRBD2. The length of the CDR3 is 16 residues. Looked up from germline, CDR1 is SGHNT and CDR2 is YYREEE (reference sequence). V lost 2 bases to trimming and J lost 0 bases; unmatched junction nucleotides: 5. This chain's CDR3 is CASSFGGRSSYNEQFF. The DNA for the CDR3 is TGTGCCAGCAGCTTCGGCGGGAGAAGCTCCTACAATGAGCAGTTCTTC.

The rearrangement uses TRBV7-8 and TRBJ1-2; the D is unclear. The length of the CDR3 is 13 residues. Trimming left V 2 bases short and J 1 base short, with 5 bases between. Germline loops: CDR1 SGHVS, CDR2 FQNEAQ. The CDR3 DNA follows: TGTGCCAGCAGCTTATCTTTTAACTATGGCTACACCTTC. Translation gives CASSLSFNYGYTF.

The chain employs TRBV9 and TRBJ2-5; no clear D gene. V lost 1 base, J lost 4 bases, and 14 bases lay in between. CDR1 and CDR2 (germline): SGDLS, YYNGEE. The CDR3 sequence is 15 residues long. The CDR3: CASSVRSWDVETQYF. The CDR3 DNA reads as TGTGCCAGCAGCGTACGTAGTTGGGATGTAGAGACCCAGTACTTC.

This chain connects TRBV9 to TRBJ1-3; no reliable D call. CDR3 size: 16 residues. V was trimmed by 5 bases and J by 0 bases, leaving 15 bases between them. CDR1 and CDR2 from the germline V gene are SGDLS and YYNGEE. CDR3 DNA: TGTGCCAGCAGTGTCACCTCGGGTGTCTCTGGAAACACCATATATTTT. Translated, it gives CASSVTSGVSGNTIYF.

This chain uses TRBV11-3 with TRBJ2-2; D is possibly TRBD2 (6 bases). V was pared by 3 bases and J by 0 bases, with 20 bases between. The CDR3 contains 19 residues. Germline CDR1 is SGHNT and CDR2 is YENEEA. DNA for the CDR3: TGTGCCAGCAGCTTCAGTTTCGGGCGGGAAGCCTCGAACACCGGGGAGCTGTTTTTT. Its protein is CASSFSFGREASNTGELFF.

The V gene is TRBV7-9, the J gene TRBJ2-5; the D is unclear. The V gene's germline CDR1 is SEHNR and CDR2 FQNEAQ (reference sequence). Trimming took off 0 bases at V and 5 bases at J, with 7 bases between the two ends. The CDR3 runs 13 residues. The CDR3 coding sequence is TGTGCCAGCAGCTTAGCGCCAGCCGAGACCCAGTACTTC. As protein: CASSLAPAETQYF.

This chain joins TRBV7-3 and TRBJ1-6; maybe TRBD1 (6 bases). The V end was cut by 5 bases, the J end by 0 bases, with 8 bases between. This CDR3 has 15 residues. The germline gives CDR1 SGHTA, CDR2 FQGTGA. CDR3 coding DNA: TGTGCCAGCAGCCAGGGGAGCTCCTATAATTCACCCCTCCACTTT. Protein product: CASSQGSSYNSPLHF.

This chain links TRBV4-1 with TRBJ2-5, with 10 bases matching TRBD2. After removal of 1 base from V and 10 bases from J, the junction contained 21 bases not matched to a gene. The CDR3 has 19 residues. Per germline, CDR1 MGHRA and CDR2 YSYEKL. The chain's CDR3 is CASSQGPLDLAGVLDSQYF. The CDR3 DNA follows: TGCGCCAGCAGCCAAGGCCCACTGGATCTAGCGGGAGTACTTGATAGCCAGTACTTC.

The genes are TRBV15 and TRBJ2-1; no reliable D call. V lost 3 bases and J 0 bases, leaving 9 bases between the germline ends. This CDR3 is built from 15 residues. Germline CDR1 and CDR2: LNHNV and YYDKDF (reference sequence). The CDR3 reads CATSSLRSSYNEQFF. DNA of the CDR3: TGTGCCACCAGCAGCTTACGTAGCTCCTACAATGAGCAGTTCTTC.